What follows describes a single T cell receptor beta chain. What it recognizes is unknown. The sample originates from a study of T cell responses to AZD1222 COVID-19 vaccine. Study-level results: Spike-specific TCR breadth and depth grew following two AZD1222 doses. Clonal diversity may have been underestimated in mostly white British donors.

Measured with immunoSEQ multiplex PCR; TCRdb has only the in-frame clones, and not every one. The top ten hold 2.5% to 3.5% of the sample, which has some 140,000 clones, around 93% seen once. This receptor was taken from an adult in good health. Sequences were derived from peripheral blood, sampled on day 0 of AZD1222 vaccination.

The CDR3 loop reads CASSSRGRDTEAFF. The CDR3 coding sequence is TGCGCCAGCAGCTCAAGAGGACGGGACACTGAAGCTTTCTTT. This chain connects TRBV5-1 to TRBJ1-1, with D unresolved. V was pared by 3 bases and J by 3 bases, with 12 bases between. Looked up from germline, CDR1 is SGHRS and CDR2 is YFSETQ. This CDR3 has 14 amino acids.